This is a list of T cell receptor beta chains from one sample in a study of OX40 agonist ivuxolimab in advanced cancers. Clones were sequenced by immunoSEQ multiplex PCR, and TCRdb holds only the in-frame ones, with some missing. This table has approximately 44,000 clones, over 80% appearing once. This material consisted of CD4+ or CD8+ T cells sorted from blood, taken in a trial of the OX40 agonist ivuxolimab. Every receptor here comes from an adult with an advanced solid tumor such as melanoma, head and neck, liver or kidney cancer. Each CDR3 is given with its conserved first and last residue. The D gene is left open where the match is weak. Clone size, where shown, is once, few, many, or a class for clones that have expanded.

D,V,J,size,DNA,CDR3
TRBD2,TRBV27,TRBJ2-1,NA,TGTGCCAGCAGTTCCGTCGTACTAGCGGGAGTAGGGAATGAGCAGTTCTTC,CASSSVVLAGVGNEQFF
TRBD2,TRBV4-1,TRBJ2-1,NA,TGCGCCAGCAGCCACGGACTAGTCGGGAGTGAGCAGTTCTTC,CASSHGLVGSEQFF
NA,TRBV19,TRBJ2-7,NA,TGTGCCAGTAGCCTCGTCGGCGAGGTCGAGCAGTACTTC,CASSLVGEVEQYF
TRBD2,TRBV28,TRBJ2-7,NA,TGTGCCAGCAGTTTATCTGGACTAGCCCACGAGCAGTACTTC,CASSLSGLAHEQYF
NA,TRBV13,TRBJ2-3,NA,TGTGCCAGCAGCGGGGGAGGCACAGATACGCAGTATTTT,CASSGGGTDTQYF
TRBD2,TRBV5-6,TRBJ2-7,NA,TGTGCCAGCAGCCAGGGAGGGACCTCCTACGAGCAGTACTTC,CASSQGGTSYEQYF
TRBD1,TRBV4-1,TRBJ2-7,NA,TGCGCCAGCAGCCACGCCCGGGACAGGGGCTCCGAGCAGTACTTC,CASSHARDRGSEQYF
NA,TRBV29-1,TRBJ2-3,NA,TGCAGCGTTGACCCGGCATTCTCCGGCACAGATACGCAGTATTTT,CSVDPAFSGTDTQYF
NA,TRBV27,TRBJ2-7,NA,TGTGCCAGCAGTTTACGCGGGAACCTCTACGAGCAGTACTTC,CASSLRGNLYEQYF
NA,TRBV29-1,TRBJ2-3,NA,TGCAGCGTACCCAGGGCAGATACGCAGTATTTT,CSVPRADTQYF
NA,TRBV9,TRBJ1-3,NA,TGTGCCAGCAGCGGCGGGGGTGGAAACACCATATATTTT,CASSGGGGNTIYF
NA,TRBV2,TRBJ2-7,once,TGTGCCAGCAGTGAAGATGGTCAGACCGGATCCTACGAGCAGTACTTC,CASSEDGQTGSYEQYF
TRBD1,TRBV28,TRBJ2-7,once,TGTGCCAGCAGTCCATCAATCCGGGACAGAGAGACCTACGAGCAGTACTTC,CASSPSIRDRETYEQYF
TRBD1,TRBV6-5,TRBJ1-6,NA,TGTGCCAGCAGTTACCCAGGGGGTTCACCCCTCCACTTT,CASSYPGGSPLHF
NA,TRBV7-2,TRBJ1-3,medium-sized,TGTGCCAGCAGCTTACTCCGGGGCAGGGGAAGAAACACCATATATTTT,CASSLLRGRGRNTIYF
TRBD1,TRBV2,TRBJ1-4,NA,TGTGCCAGCAGTGACCCCGGGACAGGGAATGAAAAACTGTTTTTT,CASSDPGTGNEKLFF
NA,TRBV27,TRBJ2-5,NA,TGTGCCAGCAGTTTAGTAGGGGAGGAGACCCAGTACTTC,CASSLVGEETQYF
NA,TRBV18,TRBJ2-1,NA,TGTGCCAGCTCACCTTCCCGGGACACCCTAGGGATGAATGAGCAGTTCTTC,CASSPSRDTLGMNEQFF
NA,TRBV13,TRBJ2-1,NA,TGTGCCAGCAGCTGGGGACTCCGAGACAATGAGCAGTTCTTC,CASSWGLRDNEQFF
NA,TRBV28,TRBJ1-1,NA,TGTGCCAGCAGAAAAGGGCCAGACAACACTGAAGCTTTCTTT,CASRKGPDNTEAFF
NA,TRBV5-8,TRBJ1-5,NA,TGTGCCAGCAGCTCACTAGTGGGGGACAATCAGCCCCAGCATTTT,CASSSLVGDNQPQHF
NA,TRBV6-6,TRBJ2-7,few,TGTGCCAGCAGTGGGGCGGAGAGGGGCCTCTACGAGCAGTACTTC,CASSGAERGLYEQYF
TRBD2,TRBV5-4,TRBJ2-3,NA,TGTGCCAGCAGCTTTCTGCGTAGCGGGAGTTTAGGAGATACGCAGTATTTT,CASSFLRSGSLGDTQYF
TRBD1,TRBV6-5,TRBJ2-7,NA,TGTGCCAGCAGTCCCCGAGAGACAGGGGACTACGAGCAGTACTTC,CASSPRETGDYEQYF
TRBD2,TRBV19,TRBJ2-1,few,TGTGCCAGTAGTATTAGTAAGGCGGGAGCAGTGAATGAGCAGTTCTTC,CASSISKAGAVNEQFF
TRBD1,TRBV2,TRBJ2-7,once,TGTGCCAGCACTCAAGACAGGGCGTTCGAGCAGTACTTC,CASTQDRAFEQYF
NA,TRBV4-1,TRBJ2-1,NA,TGCGCCAGCAGCCAACTATCCCCCTACAATGAGCAGTTCTTC,CASSQLSPYNEQFF
NA,TRBV13,TRBJ2-7,once,TGTGCCAGCAGCTTAAGGCGTCGGAGCTCCTACGAGCAGTACTTC,CASSLRRRSSYEQYF
NA,TRBV11-2,TRBJ2-6,NA,TGTGCCAGCAGCTTATCTAGTCTCTTGGCCAACGTCCTGACTTTC,CASSLSSLLANVLTF